This T cell receptor beta chain was sequenced in a study of blood T cell repertoires in COVID-19 (dated by TCRdb to between 2020 and 2021). Regarding the research as a whole: Collaborator samples came from the United States, Italy and Spain and covered acute and convalescent phases of COVID-19. Deeply sampled blood TCRbeta repertoires from subjects exposed to, actively infected with, or recovered from COVID-19 were included in the dataset. Where HLA class I and class II types were available, the types were taken from metadata supplied by the sample provider, not from assay-based typing. The sample metadata nearly always contained a de-identified subject ID, COVID-19 status, age in years and sex. The samples were drawn from two sources: the first 160 participants of the ongoing ImmuneRACE study, and approximately 1,300 subjects contributed by 6 global collaborators. A freely available public database, intended as a resource for researchers studying the immune response to SARS-CoV-2, is where the repertoires were released. The material from the prospective study consisted of cDNA or gDNA derived from T cells, B-cell-depleted T cells, or PBMCs. Findings and caveats that apply to the study as a whole: Clinical and demographic metadata were provided uncurated, with the amount varying by source and participant.

Participants in the prospective study were enrolled through a virtual design, were aged roughly 18 to 90 years, and lived in roughly 24 United States geographic areas. In the prospective study, participants were assigned to cohorts based on the clinical history participants reported in a screening survey and a study questionnaire. Recovered participants in ImmuneRACE Cohort 3 were defined as having two consecutive negative NP/OP PCR tests, clearance from a healthcare professional, or resolution of symptoms. In the prospective study, whole blood, serum and a nasopharyngeal or oropharyngeal swab were collected from each participant by mobile phlebotomists. Additional blood draws and questionnaires over an approximately two-month period could optionally be provided by prospective study participants. Before DNA extraction, prospective study blood samples were shipped either frozen or at room temperature.

The CDR3 goes from the cysteine to the phenylalanine over 17 residues. Solely the CDR3 DNA is kept, with 51 bases framed from the first base. CDR1 and CDR2, per the germline V gene (reference sequence), are LGHDT and YNNKEL. Trimming accounts for 5 bases at V and 7 bases at J, while the number of junction bases matched to no gene is 15. For this clone: Which antigen it targets is not known. No base quality information exists; no much larger clone differs at one position.

TCRbeta CDR3 regions were amplified from genomic DNA using the immunoSEQ Assay, a bias-controlled multiplex PCR. From the authors' description of their analysis: Within the assay, amplification of reference gene primers was used to estimate how many nucleated cells each sample contained. To quantify the absolute abundance of each unique TCRbeta CDR3 rearrangement, sequence reads were collapsed and filtered. For each sample, productive Simpson clonality was calculated by taking the square root of Simpson's diversity index across productive rearrangements. The table was pulled from immuneACCESS by TCRdb, which kept in-frame rearrangements only. Such tables lose some clones; where checked, under half of the loss comes from unresolved V genes, and the rest has no known cause. The D gene and trimming were derived from the DNA, and the V and J assignments and clone size from that table. This sample gives almost 250,000 clones in total; about 89% of them show up just once. The ten largest account for roughly 3.7% of the sample.

The clonotype originates from a woman aged 25 to 39 who had recovered from COVID-19. The rearrangement joined TRBV3-1 (or the pseudogene TRBV3-2) to TRBJ2-1, and TRBD2 matches 9 of the central bases. Sequenced: PBMCs or T cells enriched from blood (not recorded which). The CDR3 here reads CASSSRLSGSSRNEQFF. The DNA sequence follows: TGTGCCAGCAGCTCCCGCCTTAGCGGGAGTTCGAGAAATGAGCAGTTCTTC.